This T cell receptor (beta chain) came from a study of technical replicates of blood from a few donors. This table comes from immunoSEQ multiplex PCR, and its TCRdb copy is limited to in-frame clones, with some not included. In the table there are approximately 92,000 clones, 90% to 95% of which are singletons. The junction had 3 bases not matched to a gene; V was cut back by 7 bases and J by 2 bases. The germline V gene has CDR1 WSHSY and CDR2 SAAADI. The CDR3 runs 15 residues. The clonotype was recovered from a human donor in good health. The sequenced sample was T cells isolated from PBMCs. The chain links TRBV10-2 to TRBJ2-1, with 12 bases that match TRBD1. CDR3 bases: TGCGCCAGCAACCGGGACAGGGGGCCCTACAATGAGCAGTTCTTC. Its protein product is CASNRDRGPYNEQFF.